Presented here are 28 T cell receptor beta chains from one specimen sequenced in a study of response to subunit inactivated influenza vaccine. Each CDR3 protein gets one entry after TCRdb re-called the RT-PCR reads with MiXCR. The sample lists hundreds of thousands of distinct CDR3 sequences; about 15% were seen once. The sequencing used PBMCs from blood, collected 14 to 15 days before vaccination. These receptors were collected from a man aged 50-59 years who received an inactivated influenza vaccine.

This clonotype has a handful of counts. V is TRBV5-1 and J is TRBJ2-7; TRBD2 matches at 7 bases. Germline V lookup: CDR1 SGHRS, CDR2 YFSETQ. V gave up 4 bases and J gave up 2 bases; unmatched junction bases: 6. The CDR3 length is 14 residues. The CDR3 nucleotides read TGCGCCAGCAGCCCGGGGGACTATACCTACGAGCAGTACTTC. This codes for CASSPGDYTYEQYF. Variable domain in full (rest from reference TRBV5-1 and TRBJ2-7): KAGVTQTPRYLIKTRGQQVTLSCSPISGHRSVSWYQQTPGQGLQFLFEYFSETQRNKGNFPGRFSGRQFSNSRSEMNVSTLELGDSALYLCASSPGDYTYEQYFGPGTRLTVT.

This clonotype was detected ten times or more. The genes are TRBV9 and TRBJ2-7; unclear D gene. V shed 4 bases and J shed 1 base, with 12 bases lying between them. There are 14 residues in the CDR3. The V gene's germline CDR1 is SGDLS and CDR2 YYNGEE. The CDR3 sequence: CASSPRTASYEQYF. CDR3 in DNA: TGTGCCAGCAGCCCCCGGACGGCATCCTACGAGCAGTACTTC.

This clonotype showed up just a few times. J is TRBJ2-7 and V is TRBV7-9; D is unclear. There are 15 residues in the CDR3. Germline CDR1 is SEHNR and CDR2 is FQNEAQ (reference sequence). The V gene lost 5 bases and the J gene lost 2 bases, with 16 bases spanning the gap. The CDR3 region is CASSLPRIGAYEQYF. In DNA, the CDR3 is TGTGCCAGCAGCCTCCCCAGGATAGGTGCCTACGAGCAGTACTTC. The entire variable domain, with the rest obtained from reference TRBV7-9 and TRBJ2-7, is as follows: DTGVSQNPRHKITKRGQNVTFRCDPISEHNRLYWYRQTLGQGPEFLTYFQNEAQLEKSRLLSDRFSAERPKGSFSTLEIQRTEQGDSAMYLCASSLPRIGAYEQYFGPGTRLTVT.

The sample holds a few counts of this clonotype. This chain connects TRBV9 to TRBJ2-3; D is perhaps TRBD1 or TRBD2 (6 bases each). With 0 bases removed from V and 6 bases from J, the gap between germline ends came to 17 bases. The CDR3 sequence is 16 residues long. Looked up from germline, CDR1 is SGDLS and CDR2 is YYNGEE. The CDR3 DNA follows: TGTGCCAGCAGCGTAGCTGGGGGGCACTCCACGGATACGCAGTATTTT. Translation gives CASSVAGGHSTDTQYF.

This clonotype was recorded a few times. The chain's CDR3 is CASSQDWTGGRTGELFF. The CDR3, as DNA: TGCGCCAGCAGCCAAGACTGGACAGGGGGCAGGACCGGGGAGCTGTTTTTT. The chain combines TRBV4-3 with TRBJ2-2, with 11 nucleotides matching TRBD1. Germline lookup yields CDR1 LGHNA and CDR2 YSLEER. The junction had 5 bases not matched to a gene; V was cut back by 0 bases and J by 5 bases. The CDR3 consists of 17 residues.

The chain has TRBV27 and TRBJ1-2, with D tentatively TRBD1 (6 bases). From germline, CDR1 is MNHEY and CDR2 SMNVEV (reference sequence). Deletions cut 5 bases from V and 4 bases from J, with 20 bases between. The CDR3 contains 16 residues. CDR3 protein: CASSPGQPERGYGYTF. CDR3 nucleotide sequence: TGTGCCAGCAGTCCGGGACAACCAGAGCGCGGCTATGGCTACACCTTC.

This clonotype was counted only a few times. The chain couples TRBV9 to TRBJ2-7; D ambiguous. Trimming left V 4 bases short and J 0 bases short, with 11 bases between. Germline V gene data show CDR1 as SGDLS and CDR2 as YYNGEE. The CDR3 extends over 14 amino acids. The CDR3 here is CASSPWTTSYEQYF. The CDR3 DNA reads TGTGCCAGCAGCCCTTGGACCACCTCCTACGAGCAGTACTTC.

The chain uses TRBV7-2 and TRBJ2-7; no clear D. The CDR3 is 14 amino acids. Germline values: CDR1 SGHTA, CDR2 FQGNSA. Trimming removed 7 bases at V and 2 bases at J, with 15 bases between. CDR3 bases: TGTGCCAGCAACTCTAGGTACAACCCCTACGAGCAGTACTTC. Translating gives CASNSRYNPYEQYF.

The V call is TRBV5-4, the J call TRBJ1-2, with a weak D call TRBD1 (5 bases). This CDR3 region has 15 residues. Trimming stripped 0 bases from V and 6 bases from J, with 15 bases between. In germline, CDR1 is SGHNT, CDR2 YYREEE (reference sequence). This chain's CDR3 is CASSLVNSRAHGYTF. The CDR3 region has the DNA TGTGCCAGCAGCTTGGTTAACTCCAGGGCCCATGGCTACACCTTC.

The chain has TRBV6-5 and TRBJ2-7; TRBD1 aligns across 10 bases. The CDR3 is 16 amino acids. Germline V CDR1 and CDR2: MNHEY, SVGAGI. Trimming took 3 bases from V and 1 from J; bases not matched to a gene: 6. The CDR3 loop is CASSYGGQGRSYEQYF. CDR3 bases: TGTGCCAGCAGTTATGGGGGACAGGGGAGGTCCTACGAGCAGTACTTC.

This rearrangement joins TRBV28 to TRBJ2-1; 9 positions match TRBD1. J lost 5 bases, V lost 7 bases, and 9 bases had no gene match. Looked up from germline, CDR1 is MDHEN and CDR2 is SYDVKM. CDR3 size: 15 residues. Written as DNA, the CDR3 is TGTGCCAGCACCCCGCTGGGACAGGGCGACAATGAGCAGTTCTTC. Translation gives CASTPLGQGDNEQFF.

CDR3 DNA: TGTGCCAGCAGCTTCGGGGATCCGGGAAACACCATATATTTT. Protein sequence: CASSFGDPGNTIYF. J is TRBJ1-3 and V is TRBV5-4; D unresolved. Germline lookup yields CDR1 SGHNT and CDR2 YYREEE (reference sequence). The CDR3 is 14 residues long. Trimming took 2 bases from V and 4 from J, leaving 10 bases between them. The whole variable domain, remainder taken from reference TRBV5-4 and TRBJ1-3, is ETGVTQSPTHLIKTRGQQVTLRCSSQSGHNTVSWYQQALGQGPQFIFQYYREEENGRGNFPPRFSGLQFPNYSSELNVNALELDDSALYLCASSFGDPGNTIYFGEGSWLTVV.

This chain connects TRBV7-9 to TRBJ2-3, with TRBD2 identical over 9 bases. The length of the CDR3 is 17 residues. Looked up from germline, CDR1 is SEHNR and CDR2 is FQNEAQ (reference sequence). V shed 1 base and J 3 bases; nucleotides not matched to a gene: 8. The CDR3 spells CASSLGSGRESTDTQYF. DNA of the CDR3: TGTGCCAGCAGCTTAGGTAGCGGGAGAGAGAGTACAGATACGCAGTATTTT.

This clonotype occurred a few times. The gene calls are TRBV27 and TRBJ2-7; D call uncertain. V lost 3 bases, J lost 2 bases, and 8 bases lay in between. The CDR3 has 13 amino acids. CDR1 is MNHEY and CDR2 is SMNVEV in the germline V gene (reference sequence). CDR3 region: CASSFQSAYEQYF. For the CDR3, the DNA is TGTGCCAGCAGTTTCCAGAGCGCCTACGAGCAGTACTTC.

This sequence joins TRBV5-4 and TRBJ2-3; 11 positions match TRBD2. This CDR3 contains 20 residues. Germline CDR1 reads SGHNT; CDR2 reads YYREEE (reference sequence). The junction had 13 bases not matched to a gene; V was cut back by 1 base and J by 0 bases. The CDR3 DNA reads TGTGCCAGCAGCTTGTTGCGTAGCGGGAGGGTGCAAACTAGCACAGATACGCAGTATTTT. This gives the protein CASSLLRSGRVQTSTDTQYF.

This clonotype was counted a few times. The chain links TRBV5-1 to TRBJ1-2; D remains ambiguous. CDR1 SGHRS and CDR2 YFSETQ come from the germline V gene. V was cut by 3 bases and J by 8 bases, with 17 bases left in between. The length of the CDR3 is 14 residues. The CDR3 is CASSSSQPSSGYTF. CDR3 bases: TGCGCCAGCAGCTCCTCTCAGCCCTCGAGCGGCTACACCTTC.

This clonotype was observed many times. The V gene is TRBV18, the J gene TRBJ2-7; 10 nucleotides align to TRBD2. From germline, CDR1 is KGHSH and CDR2 LQKENI. The V segment lost 8 bases and the J segment 3 bases; nucleotides outside the gene matches: 4. The CDR3 is made up of 13 amino acids. As DNA, the CDR3 is TGTGCCAGCAGTCCTAGCGGGAGCTACGAGCAGTACTTC. This gives the protein CASSPSGSYEQYF. The full variable domain, its missing parts supplied by reference TRBV18 and TRBJ2-7, is NAGVMQNPRHLVRRRGQEARLRCSPMKGHSHVYWYRQLPEEGLKFMVYLQKENIIDESGMPKERFSAEFPKEGPSILRIQQVVRGDSAAYFCASSPSGSYEQYFGPGTRLTVT.

This clonotype showed up just once. Relative to the germline gene, one junction end is altered; a read error may explain this. The genes are TRBV20-1 and TRBJ2-5; tentative D call: TRBD2 (6 bases). The CDR3 contains 18 residues. Germline values: CDR1 DFQATT, CDR2 SNEGSKA (reference sequence). CDR3 protein: CCARKPTTGARVGETQYF. The CDR3 coding sequence is TGCTGTGCTAGAAAACCAACAACGGGAGCCAGGGTTGGAGAGACCCAGTACTTC.

This clonotype was recorded a few times. This chain connects TRBV20-1 to TRBJ2-7; 16 bases are shared with TRBD2. CDR3 size: 15 residues. Germline CDR1 and CDR2: DFQATT and SNEGSKA (reference sequence). J gave up 4 bases and V 3 bases, and 3 bases lay outside the gene matches. The CDR3 loop is CSARRGLAGGYEQYF. CDR3 coding DNA: TGCAGTGCTAGGAGGGGACTAGCGGGGGGGTACGAGCAGTACTTC.

This clonotype was recorded a few times. The V call is TRBV5-1, the J call TRBJ1-2; 8 bases match TRBD1. Germline V gives CDR1 SGHRS, CDR2 YFSETQ. The CDR3 covers 16 residues. V lost 2 bases and J lost 4; bases outside the gene matches: 10. The CDR3 coding sequence is TGCGCCAGCAGCTTTTTATCAGGGGGCGCGGGCTATGGCTACACCTTC. Protein product: CASSFLSGGAGYGYTF.

The V and J genes are TRBV7-2 and TRBJ2-7; possible D gene TRBD2, 6 bases. The CDR3 has 14 amino acids. Germline loops: CDR1 SGHTA, CDR2 FQGNSA. V lost 1 base to trimming and J lost 6 bases, with 13 bases between them. The CDR3 DNA sequence: TGTGCCAGCAGCTTAGTCGGCGGGAACGGCGAGCAGTACTTC. Translated, it gives CASSLVGGNGEQYF.

The rearrangement uses TRBV5-1 and TRBJ1-1, with TRBD1 as a possible D gene (5 bases). The V end lost 2 bases, the J end lost 3 bases, and 14 bases lay between the germline ends. Germline V gives CDR1 SGHRS, CDR2 YFSETQ. The CDR3 extends over 15 amino acids. The CDR3 loop is CASSLLPGVDTEAFF. The DNA for the CDR3 is TGCGCCAGCAGCTTATTGCCGGGGGTGGACACTGAAGCTTTCTTT.

The chain couples TRBV20-1 to TRBJ2-7; TRBD1 agrees at 7 bases. Germline CDR1 and CDR2: DFQATT and SNEGSKA (reference sequence). CDR3 length equals 15 residues. The chain's CDR3 is CRAGQGVKNSYEQYF. Written as DNA, the CDR3 is TGCAGGGCTGGGCAGGGGGTGAAAAATTCCTACGAGCAGTACTTC.

The chain has TRBV20-1 and TRBJ2-1; maybe TRBD2 (5 bases). The V and J ends lost 2 bases and 7 bases respectively, with 18 bases between them. Germline V gene sequence: CDR1 DFQATT, CDR2 SNEGSKA (reference sequence). CDR3 length: 15 residues. The chain's CDR3 is CSARISRGSTNEQFF. The CDR3 nucleotides read TGCAGTGCTAGAATTTCGCGAGGGAGCACAAATGAGCAGTTCTTC.

This clonotype was seen only a few times. V gene TRBV10-3 combines with J gene TRBJ2-3; tentatively, D is TRBD2 (7 bases). The CDR3 length is 17 residues. Germline CDR1 ENHRY, CDR2 SYGVKD. Trimming pared 0 bases from V and 6 bases from J, leaving 19 bases between. CDR3 bases: TGTGCCATCAGTGAGTCCGGCGGGGGCGCAGGATTGGATACGCAGTATTTT. Its translation is CAISESGGGAGLDTQYF.

This clonotype was observed a few times. The chain joins TRBV7-2 to TRBJ2-1; TRBD1 agrees at 7 bases. This CDR3 is built from 15 residues. J gave up 4 bases and V 0 bases, and 3 bases lay outside the gene matches. Per germline, CDR1 SGHTA and CDR2 FQGNSA. CDR3 amino acids: CASSLADRIYNEQFF. CDR3 nucleotide sequence: TGTGCCAGCAGCTTAGCGGACAGGATTTACAATGAGCAGTTCTTC.

The J gene is TRBJ1-1, the V gene TRBV30; D may be TRBD1 (5 bases). The CDR3 loop spans 14 amino acids. Germline V gene sequence: CDR1 GTSNPN, CDR2 SVGIG (reference sequence). Deletions cut 4 bases from V and 3 bases from J, with 15 bases between. CDR3 sequence reads: CAWKIQGAYTEAFF. CDR3 DNA sequence: TGTGCCTGGAAGATACAAGGGGCGTACACTGAAGCTTTCTTT.

This chain uses TRBV28 with TRBJ2-3, with 7 bases identical to TRBD1. Per the germline V gene, CDR1 is MDHEN and CDR2 is SYDVKM. The CDR3 length is 14 residues. V lost 6 bases to trimming and J lost 5 bases; unmatched junction nucleotides: 8. CDR3 sequence reads: CASRLGTVIDTQYF. In DNA, the CDR3 is TGTGCCAGCAGGCTCGGGACAGTTATAGATACGCAGTATTTT.